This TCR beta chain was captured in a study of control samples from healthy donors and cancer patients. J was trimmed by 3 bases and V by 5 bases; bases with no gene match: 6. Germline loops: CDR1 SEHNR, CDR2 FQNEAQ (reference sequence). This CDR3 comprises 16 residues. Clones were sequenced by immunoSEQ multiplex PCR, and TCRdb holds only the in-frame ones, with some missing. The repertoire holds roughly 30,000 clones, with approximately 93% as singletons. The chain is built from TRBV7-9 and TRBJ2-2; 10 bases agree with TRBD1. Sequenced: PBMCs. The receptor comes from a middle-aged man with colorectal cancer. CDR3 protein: CASSPRDRGDTGELFF. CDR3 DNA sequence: TGTGCCAGCAGCCCGCGGGACAGGGGCGACACCGGGGAGCTGTTTTTT. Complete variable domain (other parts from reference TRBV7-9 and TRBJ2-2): DTGVSQNPRHKITKRGQNVTFRCDPISEHNRLYWYRQTLGQGPEFLTYFQNEAQLEKSRLLSDRFSAERPKGSFSTLEIQRTEQGDSAMYLCASSPRDRGDTGELFFGEGSRLTVL.